This T cell receptor (beta chain) is from a study of blood T cell repertoires in COVID-19. Per the study methods: The assay estimated nucleated cells by amplifying reference gene primers. This table comes from immunoSEQ multiplex PCR, and its TCRdb copy is limited to in-frame clones, with some not included. V, J and clone size are those of that table, while D and trimming were read from the DNA. The table has roughly 180,000 clones, 80% to 90% seen once. The V and J ends lost 1 base and 6 bases, in that order; junction bases with no gene match: 7. Germline lookup yields CDR1 SGHRS and CDR2 YFSETQ. The CDR3 extends over 15 amino acids.

The sequence was obtained from a woman in her fifties or sixties in a cohort exposed to, infected with or recovered from COVID-19 (not recorded which). The sample consisted of PBMCs or T cells enriched from blood (not recorded which). V and J are TRBV5-1 and TRBJ2-3; 8 nucleotides agree with TRBD2. CDR3 coding DNA: TGCGCCAGCAGCTTGAACGGGGGGGCAATGGATACGCAGTATTTT. It is translated as CASSLNGGAMDTQYF.